This entry features one T cell receptor beta chain sequence. Its antigen specificity is not known. Base qualities are not provided; no much larger clone lies one nucleotide away. CDR3 length: 13 amino acids, cysteine to phenylalanine. CDR3 DNA only is kept here, 39 bases in frame from base 1. The trim is 6 bases for V and 1 base for J, with a gap of 10 bases between the germline ends. Looking up the germline V gene (reference sequence) yields CDR1 SGHNT and CDR2 YYREEE. This specimen belongs to a study of blood T cell dynamics during melanoma immunotherapy (dated by TCRdb to about 2020). Background on the whole study: All patients had metastatic melanoma and were given first-line pembrolizumab or nivolumab plus ipilimumab as standard of care in the United Kingdom. A training cohort was formed from consecutive patients, and a further independent group of patients from the same centre was pooled into an external validation set. To find early correlates of response, peripheral T cell receptor repertoires were profiled in metastatic melanoma patients before and after one cycle of checkpoint inhibitor therapy.

For every bulk PBMC sample, a fixed 350 ng of DNA was loaded. The immunoSEQ TCRb Assay kit was used according to manufacturer instructions to amplify TCR beta CDR3 sequences from genomic DNA. The KAPA Library Quantification Kit for Illumina platforms was used to quantify the pooled libraries by qPCR. Pooled libraries were clustered at about 0.55-1.2 pM and sequenced on an Illumina NextSeq 500. The study's processing was this. TCR data were analyzed with immunoSEQ ANALYZER and the R LymphoSeq package. A rearrangement efficiency score was calculated as productive divided by the sum of productive and non-productive CDR3 sequences. Within each patient, timepoints were compared pairwise for clonality, measured with the Gini coefficient, and for diversity, measured with the Renyi index at alpha=1. Clonal relatedness, based on an edit distance of 3, and repertoire similarity, based on the Bhattacharyya coefficient, were both computed in LymphoSeq. To classify response, a linear discriminant analysis based on week-3 changes in clonality and diversity was built with the R MASS and caret packages. Sourced from immuneACCESS, this table was stored by TCRdb with only in-frame sequences that have V and J called. A share of the clones is absent; for the studies checked, an unresolved V gene accounts for under half, and the remainder has no known explanation. That table supplies the V and J calls and clone size; D and trimming were determined from the DNA. The sample contains 8,400 or so clones, roughly 85% of them found a single time. The ten largest account for around 4% of the sample.

The sample's time point label, decoded: week 3, after first cycle of checkpoint inhibitor. Blood samples were collected before treatment (T0) and at week 3 (W3), after the first cycle of checkpoint blockade. Except for two patients with rapid clinical progression, response was assessed 12 weeks after the first infusion by RECIST 1.1; disease control meant complete response, partial response or stable disease. Patients were not eligible if they had prior systemic cancer treatment, concomitant immunosuppressant therapy or synchronous other active malignancies. To track both circulating cells and T cell turnover, TCR beta was sequenced from bulk PBMC as well as from plasma cell-free DNA. PBMC were isolated from blood with Lymphoprep and SepMate tubes, followed by red cell lysis. QIAamp DNA Blood Mini kits were used to extract DNA from PBMC and from sorted T cell subsets. Study-level results and caveats: Whether the T cell clones behind the repertoire changes were melanoma-specific or instead reflected general immune activation was something the study could not determine. The relatively small sample size was acknowledged as something that could potentially limit how far the results can be generalized. Unlike progressors, patients who went on to achieve disease control showed a bifurcated reorganization of the PBMC repertoire at W3, with either increased clonality or increased diversity.

The sequence joins TRBV5-4 to TRBJ1-1, with the D gene too uncertain to name. The source was blood, collected from a patient treated with checkpoint blockade. The sequence derives from a human donor with melanoma. Here the CDR3 is given as CASTERGNTEAFF. The DNA sequence is as follows: TGTGCCAGCACCGAGCGGGGGAACACTGAAGCTTTCTTT. The reference TRBV5-4 and TRBJ1-1 proteins fill in what lies around the CDR3, so the full variable domain reads ETGVTQSPTHLIKTRGQQVTLRCSSQSGHNTVSWYQQALGQGPQFIFQYYREEENGRGNFPPRFSGLQFPNYSSELNVNALELDDSALYLCASTERGNTEAFFGQGTRLTVV.